The rows below give T cell receptor beta chains drawn from one sample of a study of regulatory T cells in long-lasting Graves disease. TCRdb re-derived calls from the multiplex PCR reads in MiXCR, one entry per CDR3 protein. The table includes a few hundred thousand distinct CDR3 sequences, 12% detected once. These same data were also listed under a study on T cells in Graves' hyperthyroidism and ophthalmopathy.

The sample consisted of peripheral blood mononuclear cells (PBMCs), taken at new diagnosis, from a patient treated with antithyroid drugs. The receptors stem from a young woman with Graves disease. Each CDR3 is given with its conserved first and last residue. D genes are given only for firm matches. Clone size is shown for a subset of rows, as once, few, many or a class of expanded clone.

J,D,V,size,CDR3,DNA
TRBJ2-1,.,TRBV13,many,CASSLFRDLSSYNEQFF,TGTGCCAGCAGCTTATTCCGGGACTTGTCTTCCTACAATGAGCAGTTCTTC
TRBJ2-3,.,TRBV20-1,many,CSAPRSPARTDTQYF,TGCAGTGCTCCTCGGTCACCCGCCCGCACAGATACGCAGTATTTT
TRBJ1-3,TRBD1,TRBV4-3,few,CASSQTQGAYSGNTIYF,TGCGCCAGCAGCCAAACACAGGGGGCTTACTCTGGAAACACCATATATTTT
TRBJ2-3,TRBD2,TRBV12-3/TRBV12-4,.,CASSWGGVGGPDTQYF,TGTGCCAGCAGTTGGGGGGGTGTGGGGGGTCCAGATACGCAGTATTTT
TRBJ1-2,TRBD1,TRBV10-3,.,CAIRGQGSYGYTF,TGTGCCATCCGTGGACAGGGGTCATATGGCTACACCTTC
TRBJ1-2,.,TRBV3-1,many,CASSQGQAYGYTF,TGTGCCAGCAGCCAAGGGCAGGCCTATGGCTACACCTTC
TRBJ1-4,.,TRBV2,many,CASSNPNEKLFF,TGTGCCAGCAGTAATCCTAATGAAAAACTGTTTTTT
TRBJ1-2,.,TRBV7-2,.,CASSFVREERGYTF,TGTGCCAGCAGCTTCGTCAGGGAGGAACGTGGCTACACCTTC
TRBJ2-1,TRBD2,TRBV24-1,many,CATSDFWASGNEQFF,TGTGCCACCAGTGATTTCTGGGCTAGCGGGAATGAGCAGTTCTTC
TRBJ2-7,TRBD2,TRBV20-1,many,CSARDAGTSGRGYEQYF,TGCAGTGCTAGAGATGCGGGGACTAGCGGGAGGGGCTACGAGCAGTACTTC
TRBJ1-1,TRBD1,TRBV7-9,.,CASSPGTGDYAEAFF,TGTGCCAGCAGCCCAGGGACAGGGGATTACGCTGAAGCTTTCTTT
TRBJ2-7,TRBD2,TRBV7-6,few,CASSYTSGPSYEQYF,TGTGCCAGCAGCTATACTAGCGGACCTTCCTACGAGCAGTACTTC
TRBJ1-1,.,TRBV6-2/TRBV6-3,many,CASSYTITGQKAFF,TGTGCCAGCAGTTACACCATTACTGGACAGAAAGCTTTCTTT
TRBJ1-2,.,TRBV5-8,few,CASRMGRLVDGYTF,TGTGCCAGCAGGATGGGTCGGCTCGTGGATGGCTACACCTTC
TRBJ2-1,.,TRBV7-9,few,CASSPFIGPSANNEQFF,TGTGCCAGCAGCCCCTTTATCGGCCCTAGCGCGAACAATGAGCAGTTCTTC
TRBJ1-2,.,TRBV7-9,many,CASSPRRGGYRGDGYTF,TGTGCCAGCAGCCCTAGGCGTGGGGGATATCGAGGTGATGGCTACACCTTC
TRBJ1-1,.,TRBV4-1,many,CASSRNSILGPEAFF,TGCGCCAGCAGCCGGAACTCGATCCTCGGGCCCGAAGCTTTCTTT
TRBJ1-2,TRBD1,TRBV29-1,many,CSAQDRGVVNYGYTF,TGCAGCGCCCAGGACAGGGGCGTTGTTAACTATGGCTACACCTTC
TRBJ2-2,.,TRBV7-8,many,CASSAILGAGELFF,TGTGCCAGCAGCGCGATTCTGGGGGCCGGGGAGCTGTTTTTT
TRBJ1-6,.,TRBV14,many,CASSPQRGLPLHF,TGTGCCAGCAGCCCGCAGCGGGGTCTACCCCTCCACTTT
TRBJ1-1,.,TRBV19,many,CASSISGLQNTEAFF,TGTGCCAGTAGTATTTCGGGACTTCAGAACACTGAAGCTTTCTTT
TRBJ2-2,.,TRBV11-3,many,CASSSIAGELFF,TGTGCCAGCAGCTCGATAGCCGGGGAGCTGTTTTTT
TRBJ1-1,.,TRBV24-1,many,CATSDPRGSGTEAFF,TGTGCCACCAGTGACCCCCGGGGGTCAGGGACTGAAGCTTTCTTT
TRBJ2-2,.,TRBV6-1,many,CASLRWGRGTGELFF,TGTGCCAGCCTCCGGTGGGGCAGGGGAACCGGGGAGCTGTTTTTT
TRBJ1-2,.,TRBV7-9,many,CASSLELVNYGYTF,TGTGCCAGCAGCTTAGAACTGGTCAACTATGGCTACACCTTC
TRBJ2-7,TRBD2,TRBV7-8,many,CASSSKLAGPYEQYF,TGTGCCAGCAGCTCGAAACTAGCGGGACCCTACGAGCAGTACTTC
TRBJ2-7,.,TRBV7-9,many,CASSSQDLGSSYEQYF,TGTGCCAGCAGCTCCCAGGACCTCGGAAGCTCCTACGAGCAGTACTTC
TRBJ2-4,.,TRBV13,many,CASSEEGFGRGNIQYF,TGTGCCAGCTCCGAAGAGGGATTCGGCCGCGGAAACATTCAGTACTTC
TRBJ2-3,TRBD1,TRBV12-3/TRBV12-4,few,CASSFTGGSTNTQYF,TGTGCCAGCAGTTTCACAGGGGGCTCCACAAATACGCAGTATTTT
TRBJ1-2,.,TRBV2,.,CASSEAVRTSYGYTF,TGTGCCAGCAGTGAGGCAGTAAGAACTAGCTATGGCTACACCTTC
TRBJ1-5,TRBD1,TRBV18,many,CASSQGQGGQHF,TGTGCCAGCTCACAAGGACAGGGGGGACAGCATTTT
TRBJ1-5,TRBD1,TRBV20-1,many,CSARDYSGQGISNQPQHF,TGCAGTGCTAGAGATTATTCGGGACAGGGGATTAGCAATCAGCCCCAGCATTTT
TRBJ2-7,TRBD1,TRBV6-5,many,CASSYLGTGTGVHEQYF,TGTGCCAGCAGTTACCTCGGAACCGGGACAGGGGTACACGAGCAGTACTTC
TRBJ1-1,TRBD1,TRBV7-2,many,CASSPRTGNPLAEAFF,TGTGCCAGCAGCCCCCGGACAGGAAACCCTCTCGCTGAAGCTTTCTTT
TRBJ2-3,TRBD2,TRBV20-1,.,CSAPGLAGGADTQYF,TGCAGTGCCCCGGGACTAGCGGGGGGAGCAGATACGCAGTATTTT
TRBJ1-1,.,TRBV7-9,many,CASTPGETGNTEAFF,TGTGCCAGCACCCCTGGGGAGACAGGGAACACTGAAGCTTTCTTT
TRBJ2-2,.,TRBV6-5,many,CASSYSLPVAGELFF,TGTGCCAGCAGTTACTCTCTACCGGTGGCCGGGGAGCTGTTTTTT
TRBJ2-7,.,TRBV12-3/TRBV12-4,few,CASSQPGRKGGRSYEQYF,TGTGCCAGCAGCCAACCGGGGAGAAAAGGGGGAAGGTCCTACGAGCAGTACTTC
TRBJ2-3,.,TRBV27,many,CASSLIISDATDTQYF,TGTGCCAGCAGTTTAATAATTAGCGACGCCACAGATACGCAGTATTTT
TRBJ2-5,.,TRBV12-3/TRBV12-4,many,CASSLPPLLETQYF,TGTGCCAGCAGTTTACCCCCTCTTCTCGAGACCCAGTACTTC
TRBJ1-2,.,TRBV2,many,CASEQGPANYGYTF,TGTGCCAGCGAACAGGGACCGGCTAACTATGGCTACACCTTC
TRBJ2-1,TRBD1,TRBV6-5,.,CASSIVSMGQGIISNEQFF,TGTGCCAGCAGCATAGTCTCGATGGGACAGGGCATTATTAGCAATGAGCAGTTCTTC
TRBJ1-1,.,TRBV3-1,many,CASSQLGQQLNTEAFF,TGTGCCAGCAGCCAACTCGGACAGCAGCTCAACACTGAAGCTTTCTTT
TRBJ2-3,TRBD2,TRBV20-1,few,CSARDRGGRADTQYF,TGCAGTGCTAGAGATCGCGGGGGGAGGGCAGATACGCAGTATTTT
TRBJ2-7,TRBD2,TRBV12-3/TRBV12-4,many,CASSFWGGREQYF,TGTGCCAGCAGTTTTTGGGGGGGAAGGGAGCAGTACTTC
TRBJ2-7,.,TRBV7-2,many,CASSTAEPGEEQYF,TGTGCCAGCAGCACAGCGGAGCCCGGTGAAGAGCAGTACTTC
TRBJ2-2,TRBD2,TRBV4-1,.,CASSQFLPGLAGGNTGELFF,TGCGCCAGCAGCCAATTCTTACCGGGACTAGCGGGGGGGAACACCGGGGAGCTGTTTTTT
TRBJ1-1,TRBD1,TRBV11-2,many,CASSLRGQGGTEAFF,TGTGCCAGCAGCTTAAGGGGACAGGGGGGAACTGAAGCTTTCTTT
TRBJ2-5,.,TRBV7-9,many,CASSLDQMGETQYF,TGTGCCAGCAGCTTAGACCAAATGGGAGAGACCCAGTACTTC
TRBJ2-7,TRBD2,TRBV6-2/TRBV6-3,many,CASSYSPGLAGVIDF,TGTGCCAGCAGTTACTCACCGGGACTAGCGGGAGTGATCGACTTC
TRBJ2-2,TRBD1,TRBV11-1,many,CASSYRQGPGELFF,TGTGCCAGCAGCTACCGACAGGGGCCCGGGGAGCTGTTTTTT
TRBJ2-1,TRBD2,TRBV5-1,.,CVSSLGAGGYNEQFF,TGCGTCAGCAGCTTGGGGGCGGGGGGCTACAATGAGCAGTTCTTC
TRBJ1-4,.,TRBV2,many,CASSPAGLVRNEGKLFF,TGTGCCAGCAGTCCGGCCGGATTGGTGCGAAACGAAGGAAAACTGTTTTTT
TRBJ1-5,.,TRBV12-3/TRBV12-4,many,CASRSRYSNQPQHF,TGTGCCAGCCGCTCTCGCTATAGCAATCAGCCCCAGCATTTT